Below, one T cell receptor (beta chain) is given with its context. This sample stems from a study of blood T cell repertoires in COVID-19. Assay: immunoSEQ multiplex PCR; the TCRdb copy retains only in-frame clones and omits some. The sample has 150,000 to 200,000 clones; approximately 89% are singletons. Germline V lookup: CDR1 SGHNT, CDR2 YYREEE (reference sequence). V lost 0 bases and J 2 bases, leaving 12 bases between the germline ends. This CDR3 comprises 15 residues. The origin of this receptor is a man aged 65-85 years with acute or convalescent COVID-19. Sequencing was performed on peripheral blood. V usage is TRBV5-4 and J usage is TRBJ2-7; D perhaps matches TRBD1 (6 bases). The CDR3 DNA is TGTGCCAGCAGCTTGGGGGGGACAACTACCTACGAGCAGTACTTC. Amino acid sequence: CASSLGGTTTYEQYF.